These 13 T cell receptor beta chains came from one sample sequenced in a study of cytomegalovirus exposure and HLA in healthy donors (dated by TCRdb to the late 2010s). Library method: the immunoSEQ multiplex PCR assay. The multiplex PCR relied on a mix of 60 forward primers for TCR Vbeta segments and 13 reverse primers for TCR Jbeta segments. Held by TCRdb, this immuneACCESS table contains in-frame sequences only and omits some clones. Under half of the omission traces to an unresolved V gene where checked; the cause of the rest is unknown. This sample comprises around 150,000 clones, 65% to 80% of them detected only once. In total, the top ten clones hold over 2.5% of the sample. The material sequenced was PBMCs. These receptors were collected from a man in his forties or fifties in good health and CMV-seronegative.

The CDR3 DNA reads TGCGCCAGCAGTCAGGGGGTAGACTATGGCTACACCTTC. This gives the protein CASSQGVDYGYTF. V usage is TRBV4-3 and J usage is TRBJ1-2; 7 nucleotides line up with TRBD1. This CDR3 comprises 13 residues. Germline loops: CDR1 LGHNA, CDR2 YSLEER. V was clipped by 6 bases and J by 3 bases; unmatched bases: 4.

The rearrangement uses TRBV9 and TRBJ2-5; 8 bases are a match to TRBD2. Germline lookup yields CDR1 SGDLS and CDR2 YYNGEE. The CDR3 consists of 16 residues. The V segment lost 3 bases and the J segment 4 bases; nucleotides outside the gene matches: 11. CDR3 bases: TGTGCCAGCAGCGGAGTCAACGGGGGGGGAGGAGAGACCCAGTACTTC. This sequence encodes CASSGVNGGGGETQYF.

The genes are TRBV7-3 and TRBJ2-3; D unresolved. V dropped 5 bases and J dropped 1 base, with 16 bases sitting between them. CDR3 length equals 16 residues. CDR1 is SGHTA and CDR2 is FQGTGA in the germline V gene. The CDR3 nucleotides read TGTGCCAGCAGCCGTCAGGTGGGCCGAGGCACAGATACGCAGTATTTT. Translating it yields CASSRQVGRGTDTQYF.

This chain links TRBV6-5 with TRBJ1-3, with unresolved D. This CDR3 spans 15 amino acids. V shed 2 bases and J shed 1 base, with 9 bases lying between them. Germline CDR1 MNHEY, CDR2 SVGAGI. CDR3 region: CASSYQRVSGNTIYF. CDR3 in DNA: TGTGCCAGCAGTTACCAGAGGGTATCTGGAAACACCATATATTTT.

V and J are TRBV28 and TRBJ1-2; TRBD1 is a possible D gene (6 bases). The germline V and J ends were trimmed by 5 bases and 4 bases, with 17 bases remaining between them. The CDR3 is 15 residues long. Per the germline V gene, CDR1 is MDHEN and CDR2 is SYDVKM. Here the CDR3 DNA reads TGTGCCAGCAGTCTTTTTTTAGGGGGTTCCTATGGCTACACCTTC. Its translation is CASSLFLGGSYGYTF.

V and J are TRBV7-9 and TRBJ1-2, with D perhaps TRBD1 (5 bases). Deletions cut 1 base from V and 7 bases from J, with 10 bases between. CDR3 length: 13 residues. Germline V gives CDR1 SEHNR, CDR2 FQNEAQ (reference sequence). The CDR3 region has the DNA TGTGCCAGCAGCTTAGGCCAGGGCTTTGGCTACACCTTC. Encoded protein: CASSLGQGFGYTF. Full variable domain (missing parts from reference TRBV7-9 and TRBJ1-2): DTGVSQNPRHKITKRGQNVTFRCDPISEHNRLYWYRQTLGQGPEFLTYFQNEAQLEKSRLLSDRFSAERPKGSFSTLEIQRTEQGDSAMYLCASSLGQGFGYTFGSGTRLTVV.

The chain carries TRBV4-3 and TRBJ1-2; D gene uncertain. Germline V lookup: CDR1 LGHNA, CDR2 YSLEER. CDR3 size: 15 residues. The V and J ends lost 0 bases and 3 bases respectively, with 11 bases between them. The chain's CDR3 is CASSQDSTHDYGYTF. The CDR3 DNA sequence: TGCGCCAGCAGCCAAGATAGCACTCATGACTATGGCTACACCTTC.

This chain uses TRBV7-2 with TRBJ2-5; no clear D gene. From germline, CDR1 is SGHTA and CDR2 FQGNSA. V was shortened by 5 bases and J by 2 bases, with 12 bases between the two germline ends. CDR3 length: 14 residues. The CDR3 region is CASSPVPGQETQYF. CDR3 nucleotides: TGTGCCAGCAGCCCCGTTCCAGGTCAAGAGACCCAGTACTTC.

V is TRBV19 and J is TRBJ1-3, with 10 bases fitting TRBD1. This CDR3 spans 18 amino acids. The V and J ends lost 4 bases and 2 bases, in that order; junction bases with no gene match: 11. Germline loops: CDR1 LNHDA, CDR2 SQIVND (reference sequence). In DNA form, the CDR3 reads TGTGCCAGTAGTACCCGGGACAGGGGTCTATTAGCTGGAAACACCATATATTTT. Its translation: CASSTRDRGLLAGNTIYF.

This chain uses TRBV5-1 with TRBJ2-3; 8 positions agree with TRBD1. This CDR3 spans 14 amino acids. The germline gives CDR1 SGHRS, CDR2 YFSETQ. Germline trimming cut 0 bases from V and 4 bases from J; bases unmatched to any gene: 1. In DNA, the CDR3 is TGCGCCAGCAGCTTGGGGACAGGGCCAGATACGCAGTATTTT. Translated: CASSLGTGPDTQYF.

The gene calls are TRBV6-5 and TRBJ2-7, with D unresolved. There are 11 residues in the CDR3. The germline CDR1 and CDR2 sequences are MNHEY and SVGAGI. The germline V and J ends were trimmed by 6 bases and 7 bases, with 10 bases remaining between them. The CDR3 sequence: CASRNSEEQYF. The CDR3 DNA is TGTGCCAGCAGGAACTCGGAGGAGCAGTACTTC.

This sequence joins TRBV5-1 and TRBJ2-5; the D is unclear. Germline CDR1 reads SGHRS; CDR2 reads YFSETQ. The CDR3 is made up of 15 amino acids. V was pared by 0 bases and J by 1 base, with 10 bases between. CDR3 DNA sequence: TGCGCCAGCAGCTTGGCCGGAGTTCCCCAAGAGACCCAGTACTTC. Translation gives CASSLAGVPQETQYF. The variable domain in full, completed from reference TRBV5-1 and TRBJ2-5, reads KAGVTQTPRYLIKTRGQQVTLSCSPISGHRSVSWYQQTPGQGLQFLFEYFSETQRNKGNFPGRFSGRQFSNSRSEMNVSTLELGDSALYLCASSLAGVPQETQYFGPGTRLLVL.

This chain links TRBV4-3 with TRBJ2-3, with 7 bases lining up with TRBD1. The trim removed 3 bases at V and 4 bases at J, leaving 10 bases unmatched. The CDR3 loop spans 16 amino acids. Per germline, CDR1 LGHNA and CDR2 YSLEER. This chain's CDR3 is CASSQVRQGRADTQYF. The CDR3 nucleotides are TGCGCCAGCAGCCAGGTTAGACAGGGCAGGGCAGATACGCAGTATTTT.